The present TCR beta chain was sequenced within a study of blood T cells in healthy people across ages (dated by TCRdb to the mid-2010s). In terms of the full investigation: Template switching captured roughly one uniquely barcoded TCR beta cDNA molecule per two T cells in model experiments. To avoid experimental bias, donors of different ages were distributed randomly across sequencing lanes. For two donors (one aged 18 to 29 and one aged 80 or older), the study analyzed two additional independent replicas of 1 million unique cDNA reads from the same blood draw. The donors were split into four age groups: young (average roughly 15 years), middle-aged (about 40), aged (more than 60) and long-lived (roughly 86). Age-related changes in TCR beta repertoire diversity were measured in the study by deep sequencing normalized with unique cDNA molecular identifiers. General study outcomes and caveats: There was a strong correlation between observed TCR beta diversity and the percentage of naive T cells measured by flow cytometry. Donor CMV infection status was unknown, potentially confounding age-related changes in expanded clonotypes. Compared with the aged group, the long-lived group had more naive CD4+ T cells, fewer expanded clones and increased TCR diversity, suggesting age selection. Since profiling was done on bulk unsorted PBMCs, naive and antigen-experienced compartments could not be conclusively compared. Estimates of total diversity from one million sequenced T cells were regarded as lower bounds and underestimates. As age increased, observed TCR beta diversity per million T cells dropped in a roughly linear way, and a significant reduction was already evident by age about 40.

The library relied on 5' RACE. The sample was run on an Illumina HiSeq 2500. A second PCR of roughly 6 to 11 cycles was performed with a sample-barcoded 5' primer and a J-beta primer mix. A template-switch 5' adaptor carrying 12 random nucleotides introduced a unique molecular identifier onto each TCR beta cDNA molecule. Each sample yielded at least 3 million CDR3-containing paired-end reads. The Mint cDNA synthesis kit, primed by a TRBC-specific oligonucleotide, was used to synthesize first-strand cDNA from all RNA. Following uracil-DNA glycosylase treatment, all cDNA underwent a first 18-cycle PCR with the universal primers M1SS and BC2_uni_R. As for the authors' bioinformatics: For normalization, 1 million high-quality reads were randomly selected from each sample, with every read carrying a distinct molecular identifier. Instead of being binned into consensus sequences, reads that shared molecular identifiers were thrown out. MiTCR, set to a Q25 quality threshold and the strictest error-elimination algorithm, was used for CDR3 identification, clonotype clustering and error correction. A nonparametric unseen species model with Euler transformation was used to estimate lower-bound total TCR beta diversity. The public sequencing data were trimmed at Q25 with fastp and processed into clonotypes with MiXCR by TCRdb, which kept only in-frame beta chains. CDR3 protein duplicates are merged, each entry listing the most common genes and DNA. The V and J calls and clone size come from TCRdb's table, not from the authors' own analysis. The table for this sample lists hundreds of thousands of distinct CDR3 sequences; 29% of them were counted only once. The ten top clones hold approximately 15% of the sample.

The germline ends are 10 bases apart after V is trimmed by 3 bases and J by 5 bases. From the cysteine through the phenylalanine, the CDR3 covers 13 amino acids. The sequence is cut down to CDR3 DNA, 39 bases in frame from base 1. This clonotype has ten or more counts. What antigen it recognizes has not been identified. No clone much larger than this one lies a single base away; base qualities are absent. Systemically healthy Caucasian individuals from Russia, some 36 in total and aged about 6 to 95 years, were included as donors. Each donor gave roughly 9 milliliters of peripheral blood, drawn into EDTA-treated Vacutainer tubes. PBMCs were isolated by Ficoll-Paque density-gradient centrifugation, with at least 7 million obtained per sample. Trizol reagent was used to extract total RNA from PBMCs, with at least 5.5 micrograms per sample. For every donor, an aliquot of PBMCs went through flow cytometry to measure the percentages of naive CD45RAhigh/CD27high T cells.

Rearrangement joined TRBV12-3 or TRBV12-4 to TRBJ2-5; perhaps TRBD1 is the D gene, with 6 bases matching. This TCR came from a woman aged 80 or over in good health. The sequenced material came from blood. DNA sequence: TGTGCCAGCAGTTTTAACAGGGACGAGACCCAGTACTTC. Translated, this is CASSFNRDETQYF.